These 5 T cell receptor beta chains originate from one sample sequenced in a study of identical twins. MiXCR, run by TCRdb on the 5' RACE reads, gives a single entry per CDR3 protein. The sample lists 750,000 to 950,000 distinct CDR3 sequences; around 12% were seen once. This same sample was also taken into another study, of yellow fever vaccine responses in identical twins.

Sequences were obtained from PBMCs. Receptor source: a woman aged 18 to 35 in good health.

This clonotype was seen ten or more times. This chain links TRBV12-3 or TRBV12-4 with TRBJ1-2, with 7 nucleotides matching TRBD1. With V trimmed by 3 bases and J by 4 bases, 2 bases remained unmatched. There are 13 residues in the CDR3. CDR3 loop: CASSLDRSYGYTF. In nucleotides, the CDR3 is TGTGCCAGCAGTTTGGACAGGAGCTATGGCTACACCTTC.

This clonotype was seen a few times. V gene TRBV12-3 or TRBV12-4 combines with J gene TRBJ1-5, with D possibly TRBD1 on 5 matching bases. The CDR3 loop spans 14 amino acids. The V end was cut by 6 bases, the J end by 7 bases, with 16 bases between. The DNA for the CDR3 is TGTGCCAGCAGATCGGCTTTGGGGGGACAGCCCCAGCATTTT. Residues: CASRSALGGQPQHF.

The CDR3 DNA is TGTGCCAGCCGGGTAGCGGGAACCCCCTACAATGAGCAGTTCTTC. Encoded protein: CASRVAGTPYNEQFF. V and J are TRBV11-2 and TRBJ2-1, with TRBD2 matching over 8 bases. This CDR3 contains 15 residues. V dropped 8 bases and J dropped 2; count of bases not matched to a gene: 8. CDR1 and CDR2 (germline): SGHAT, FQNNGV.

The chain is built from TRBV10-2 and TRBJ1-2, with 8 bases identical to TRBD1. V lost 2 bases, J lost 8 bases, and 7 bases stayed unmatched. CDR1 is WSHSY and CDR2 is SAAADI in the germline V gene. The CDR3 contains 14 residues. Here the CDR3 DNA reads TGCGCCAGCAGTGAGGCCGGACAGGGAGGCGGCTACACCTTC. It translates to CASSEAGQGGGYTF.

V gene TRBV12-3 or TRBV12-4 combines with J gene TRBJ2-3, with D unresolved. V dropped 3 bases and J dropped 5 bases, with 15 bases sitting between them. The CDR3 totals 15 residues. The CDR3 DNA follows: TGTGCCAGCAGTTTCAAGGGAATGATTATAGATACGCAGTATTTT. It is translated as CASSFKGMIIDTQYF.